These 9 T cell receptor beta chains were all obtained from the same sample, sequenced in a study of T cell responses to AZD1222 COVID-19 vaccine (dated by TCRdb to the early 2020s). Per the publication, the time point label means: about 28 days (+/-7) after the second vaccine dose. Explained via the paper, the treatment or condition label denotes: meningococcal conjugate vaccine given as trial control. Library preparation employed the immunoSEQ multiplex PCR assay. This is the immuneACCESS table as TCRdb keeps it, with only in-frame sequences that have V and J called. A part of the clones is gone; compared with another copy, unresolved V genes explain less than half, and the rest is unexplained. This sample has 140,000 or so clones in its table, and over 75% of those were observed once. The ten largest clones add up to around 5% of the sample. This sample comprised peripheral blood, obtained 28 days after the second dose of the MenACWY control vaccine. These receptor sequences come from an adult who received the MenACWY meningococcal vaccine as a control.

V is TRBV10-3 and J is TRBJ1-5, with 8 nucleotides matching TRBD1. CDR1 and CDR2 from the germline V gene are ENHRY and SYGVKD. Unmatched junction bases numbered 5, after V lost 0 bases and J lost 4 bases. CDR3 size: 16 residues. In DNA form, the CDR3 reads TGTGCCATCAGTGAGTCCGGGACAGGAAAGAATCAGCCCCAGCATTTT. Amino acid sequence: CAISESGTGKNQPQHF.

The chain links TRBV20-1 to TRBJ2-7; unclear D gene. Germline loops: CDR1 DFQATT, CDR2 SNEGSKA (reference sequence). Trimming removed 3 bases at V and 3 bases at J, with 12 bases between. The CDR3 has 13 residues. CDR3 DNA: TGCAGTGCTAGTGACTTCGTAAACTACGAGCAGTACTTC. Protein: CSASDFVNYEQYF.

The chain links TRBV2 to TRBJ1-1; maybe TRBD1 (6 bases). The CDR3 has 13 residues. V gave up 6 bases and J gave up 6 bases, with 14 bases separating them. The germline CDR1 and CDR2 sequences are SNHLY and FYNNEI. CDR3 residues: CASSPTGFAEAFF. CDR3 in DNA: TGTGCCAGCAGCCCGACAGGTTTCGCTGAAGCTTTCTTT.

The V gene is TRBV2, the J gene TRBJ1-1, with TRBD1 matching over 7 bases. CDR1 is SNHLY and CDR2 is FYNNEI in the germline V gene. With V trimmed by 8 bases and J by 4 bases, 4 bases remained unmatched. CDR3 length equals 12 residues. The CDR3 here is CASVGQLTEAFF. The CDR3 bases are TGTGCCAGCGTGGGACAGCTCACTGAAGCTTTCTTT.

The V and J genes are TRBV28 and TRBJ1-2; D is unresolved. The V gene lost 1 base and the J gene lost 6 bases, with 15 bases spanning the gap. Germline lookup yields CDR1 MDHEN and CDR2 SYDVKM. CDR3 length: 15 amino acids. The CDR3 DNA reads as TGTGCCAGCAGTTTATTCCGGGCCTCCTGGGATGGCTACACCTTC. Its translation is CASSLFRASWDGYTF.

The rearrangement uses TRBV18 and TRBJ1-3; D uncertain. The CDR3 has 16 amino acids. Germline-derived CDR1 and CDR2 are KGHSH and LQKENI. V was clipped by 4 bases and J by 2 bases, with 15 bases between them. The CDR3 DNA reads TGTGCCAGCTCACTCTTTTCTCCTGAGACTGGAAACACCATATATTTT. Translating it yields CASSLFSPETGNTIYF. The whole variable domain, remainder taken from reference TRBV18 and TRBJ1-3, is NAGVMQNPRHLVRRRGQEARLRCSPMKGHSHVYWYRQLPEEGLKFMVYLQKENIIDESGMPKERFSAEFPKEGPSILRIQQVVRGDSAAYFCASSLFSPETGNTIYFGEGSWLTVV.

V usage is TRBV2 and J usage is TRBJ1-2, with TRBD1 matching 9 bases. Per germline, CDR1 SNHLY and CDR2 FYNNEI. The V segment lost 6 bases and the J segment 6 bases; nucleotides outside the gene matches: 8. The CDR3 contains 14 residues. CDR3 coding DNA: TGTGCCAGCAGACCCGACAGGGGGTTGAATGGCTACACCTTC. This sequence encodes CASRPDRGLNGYTF.

The chain combines TRBV7-9 with TRBJ2-7, with D possibly matching TRBD2 (5 bases). V was pared by 5 bases and J by 6 bases, with 11 bases between. The CDR3 is 12 amino acids. Germline assignment: CDR1 SEHNR and CDR2 FQNEAQ (reference sequence). The DNA for the CDR3 is TGTGCCAGCAGCCTCATGGAGGCCGAGCAGTACTTC. Translation gives CASSLMEAEQYF.

The chain employs TRBV7-2 and TRBJ2-6, with D uncertain. Germline V gene lookup returns CDR1 SGHTA and CDR2 FQGNSA. The V and J ends lost 5 bases and 0 bases respectively, with 8 bases between them. The CDR3 has 15 residues. The CDR3 DNA sequence: TGTGCCAGCAGCCTACAGCCCTCTGGGGCCAACGTCCTGACTTTC. Translation gives CASSLQPSGANVLTF.